One sample yielded the 22 T cell receptor beta chains listed below, sequenced in a study of shared clonotypes between healthy human individuals. Clones were sequenced by immunoSEQ multiplex PCR, and TCRdb holds only the in-frame ones, with some missing. The table lists approximately 2.5 million clones, 90% to 95% of them singletons. Sequenced input: naive CD4+ T cells from PBMCs. Indicated subset: CD45RA+ positively selected. The receptors were sampled from a man aged 18 to 29 in good health. Some clones in this sample may be carry-over from other donors' samples.

This chain connects TRBV7-6 to TRBJ2-5; tentatively, D is TRBD1 or TRBD2 (6 bases each). Germline CDR1 and CDR2: SGHVS and FNYEAQ. CDR3 length: 15 amino acids. Trimming pared 2 bases from V and 7 bases from J, leaving 17 bases between. In DNA, the CDR3 is TGTGCCAGCAGCTTACGGGGGCAAGGTTTGGTGACCCAGTACTTC. This gives the protein CASSLRGQGLVTQYF.

The chain recombines TRBV29-1 with TRBJ2-7, with 10 nucleotides matching TRBD1. Germline V gene sequence: CDR1 SQVTM, CDR2 ANQGSEA. V was clipped by 4 bases and J by 6 bases; unmatched bases: 9. The CDR3 runs 14 residues. The CDR3 coding sequence is TGCAGCGTTGCTGGGGGACAGGGGAGACCCGAGCAGTACTTC. It is translated as CSVAGGQGRPEQYF.

The chain carries TRBV18 and TRBJ1-3, with TRBD1 matching 7 bases. Germline V gene data show CDR1 as KGHSH and CDR2 as LQKENI. Trimming at V came to 6 bases and at J to 4 bases, leaving 9 bases not matched to a gene. The length of the CDR3 is 15 residues. CDR3 sequence reads: CASSAADRVGNTIYF. The CDR3 nucleotides are TGTGCCAGCTCGGCCGCTGACAGGGTCGGAAACACCATATATTTT.

The V gene is TRBV28, the J gene TRBJ2-5, with no clear D. This CDR3 region has 13 residues. Germline values: CDR1 MDHEN, CDR2 SYDVKM. V gave up 5 bases and J gave up 0 bases, with 7 bases separating them. In DNA form, the CDR3 reads TGTGCCAGCAGTACAGAATACCAAGAGACCCAGTACTTC. Translating it yields CASSTEYQETQYF.

The rearrangement joins TRBV7-9 to TRBJ2-7; D possibly uses TRBD1 or TRBD2 (5 bases each). V was shortened by 5 bases and J by 6 bases, with 26 bases between the two germline ends. The CDR3 spans 17 residues. Germline lookup yields CDR1 SEHNR and CDR2 FQNEAQ (reference sequence). CDR3 loop: CASSRDIRDPELGEQYF. Here the CDR3 DNA reads TGTGCCAGCAGCAGAGACATCCGGGACCCAGAATTGGGCGAGCAGTACTTC.

This rearrangement joins TRBV7-2 to TRBJ2-5, with TRBD2 matching 10 bases. This CDR3 contains 15 residues. V gave up 5 bases and J gave up 1 base; unmatched junction bases: 4. The germline V gene has CDR1 SGHTA and CDR2 FQGNSA. The CDR3 DNA reads TGTGCCAGCAGCCTGGGACTAGCGACCCAAGAGACCCAGTACTTC. It is translated as CASSLGLATQETQYF.

This clone appeared once. The gene calls are TRBV19 and TRBJ1-2; D is unresolved. Germline V lookup: CDR1 LNHDA, CDR2 SQIVND (reference sequence). Trimming removed 5 bases from V and 1 base from J, with 14 bases in between. The CDR3 sequence is 15 residues long. Written as DNA, the CDR3 is TGTGCCAGTAGTGTACTCACCAATCTTAACTATGGCTACACCTTC. As protein: CASSVLTNLNYGYTF.

The rearrangement links TRBV5-1 to TRBJ1-2; the D gene is possibly TRBD1 (5 bases). CDR3 length equals 13 residues. V was pared by 4 bases and J by 5 bases, with 12 bases between. Germline CDR1 is SGHRS and CDR2 is YFSETQ. CDR3 nucleotides: TGCGCCAGCAGCCTATCAGGGACGTATGGCTACACCTTC. Its protein is CASSLSGTYGYTF.

The chain uses TRBV14 and TRBJ2-1; 8 positions match TRBD1. Germline CDR1 is SGHDN and CDR2 is FVKESK. Unmatched junction bases numbered 16, after V lost 3 bases and J lost 12 bases. This CDR3 spans 16 amino acids. CDR3 in amino acids: CASSHTVGTGGGGQFF. CDR3 sequence (DNA): TGTGCCAGCAGCCACACGGTTGGGACAGGCGGCGGTGGGCAGTTCTTC.

The V and J genes are TRBV18 and TRBJ2-7; a possible D gene is TRBD1 (6 bases). The CDR3 sequence is 14 residues long. Germline V CDR1 and CDR2: KGHSH, LQKENI. V gave up 6 bases and J gave up 3 bases, with 15 bases separating them. The CDR3 DNA follows: TGTGCCAGCTCCCTGTCCCGGGACATCTACGAGCAGTACTTC. Translated: CASSLSRDIYEQYF.

The chain carries TRBV29-1 and TRBJ1-1, with D possibly matching TRBD1 (5 bases). The V gene lost 6 bases and the J gene lost 2 bases, with 13 bases spanning the gap. This CDR3 comprises 13 residues. CDR1 SQVTM and CDR2 ANQGSEA come from the germline V gene. The CDR3 coding sequence is TGCAGCGTGGGACTTCGTCCTAACACTGAAGCTTTCTTT. Translated, it gives CSVGLRPNTEAFF. Full variable domain (outside the CDR3, taken from reference TRBV29-1 and TRBJ1-1): SAVISQKPSRDICQRGTSLTIQCQVDSQVTMMFWYRQQPGQSLTLIATANQGSEATYESGFVIDKFPISRPNLTFSTLTVSNMSPEDSSIYLCSVGLRPNTEAFFGQGTRLTVV.

The gene calls are TRBV7-6 and TRBJ1-2, with D unclear. The CDR3 has 12 amino acids. The germline V gene encodes CDR1 SGHVS and CDR2 FNYEAQ. The germline V and J ends were trimmed by 6 bases and 2 bases, with 7 bases remaining between them. CDR3 DNA sequence: TGTGCCAGCAGTTCAGTCAACTATGGCTACACCTTC. Its protein product is CASSSVNYGYTF.

This clone has a single count. The gene calls are TRBV12-5 and TRBJ2-3; D may match TRBD1 or TRBD2 (5 bases each). Trimming pared 1 base from V and 5 bases from J, leaving 13 bases between. From germline, CDR1 is LGHNT and CDR2 FRNRAP. The CDR3 consists of 15 residues. The CDR3 region is CASGLGPLGGDTQYF. The CDR3 nucleotides are TGTGCTAGTGGTTTGGGGCCCCTTGGGGGAGATACGCAGTATTTT. The whole variable domain, filled in from reference TRBV12-5 and TRBJ2-3, reads DARVTQTPRHKVTEMGQEVTMRCQPILGHNTVFWYRQTMMQGLELLAYFRNRAPLDDSGMPKDRFSAEMPDATLATLKIQPSEPRDSAVYFCASGLGPLGGDTQYFGPGTRLTVL.

The chain uses TRBV6-5 and TRBJ2-1; D possibly matches TRBD1 or TRBD2 (5 bases each). The CDR3 has 13 amino acids. Trimming cost V 1 base and J 6 bases, with 7 bases left between them. Looked up from germline, CDR1 is MNHEY and CDR2 is SVGAGI. DNA of the CDR3: TGTGCCAGCAGTTACTGGGACGGCAATGAGCAGTTCTTC. This sequence encodes CASSYWDGNEQFF.

This clone was counted once. The rearrangement links TRBV7-3 to TRBJ2-2; 8 nucleotides line up with TRBD2. With 5 bases clipped from V and 7 bases from J, the junction kept 3 bases outside the gene matches. Germline V gene lookup returns CDR1 SGHTA and CDR2 FQGTGA. CDR3 length equals 13 residues. The CDR3 nucleotides read TGTGCCAGCAGCCCCCGGGGGGGCGGGGAGCTGTTTTTT. Translated, it gives CASSPRGGGELFF.

V is TRBV9 and J is TRBJ1-4, with D possibly being TRBD1 (5 bases). V was pared by 2 bases and J by 8 bases, with 13 bases between. The germline V gene encodes CDR1 SGDLS and CDR2 YYNGEE. This CDR3 contains 14 residues. CDR3 DNA: TGTGCCAGCAGCGTCTCCGACAGAGAGGAAAAACTGTTTTTT. Translation gives CASSVSDREEKLFF.

This sequence joins TRBV25-1 and TRBJ2-1; 13 bases are shared with TRBD2. V shed 8 bases, J shed 2 bases, and the junction held 6 bases outside the gene matches. Per germline, CDR1 MGHDK and CDR2 SYGVNS. This CDR3 region has 16 residues. DNA of the CDR3: TGTGCCAGCCGCGGACTAGCGGGAGAAGCCTACAATGAGCAGTTCTTC. Its translation is CASRGLAGEAYNEQFF.

In nucleotides, the CDR3 is TGTGCCAGCAGCTTGGATGTGGGCAGCTCGAACACCGGGGAGCTGTTTTTT. Its protein product is CASSLDVGSSNTGELFF. This chain joins TRBV5-4 and TRBJ2-2; D gene unclear. Deletions cut 0 bases from V and 0 bases from J, with 12 bases between. The CDR3 loop spans 17 amino acids. The germline CDR1 and CDR2 sequences are SGHNT and YYREEE (reference sequence).

Turning to this clone: This sample includes further DNA sequences coding for the same CDR3. The chain employs TRBV2 and TRBJ2-1; 8 positions match TRBD1. The CDR3 spans 14 residues. The germline CDR1 and CDR2 sequences are SNHLY and FYNNEI. Losses at the gene ends were 2 bases for V and 7 bases for J; bases not matched to a gene: 4. The CDR3 nucleotides are TGTGCCAGCAGTGAACGGGACAGGTATAATGAGCAGTTCTTC. Protein: CASSERDRYNEQFF.

The chain recombines TRBV30 with TRBJ1-2; D gene ambiguous. The CDR3 covers 11 residues. Germline loops: CDR1 GTSNPN, CDR2 SVGIG (reference sequence). V was trimmed by 1 base and J by 5 bases, leaving 5 bases between them. DNA for the CDR3: TGTGCCTGGAGTGCCCTTTATGGCTACACCTTC. Protein product: CAWSALYGYTF.

V gene TRBV5-1 combines with J gene TRBJ2-1; D not resolved. The germline V and J ends were trimmed by 2 bases and 0 bases, with 9 bases remaining between them. The CDR3 runs 15 residues. The V gene's germline CDR1 is SGHRS and CDR2 YFSETQ. The CDR3 loop reads CASSLGMSSYNEQFF. For the CDR3, the DNA is TGCGCCAGCAGCTTAGGGATGAGCTCCTACAATGAGCAGTTCTTC.

This clone was detected once. Other DNA sequences in the same sample also yield this CDR3. CDR3 in DNA: TGCGCCAGCAGCTTGGTAGGCGGGGGAGATACGCAGTATTTT. It is translated as CASSLVGGGDTQYF. This sequence joins TRBV5-1 and TRBJ2-3, with TRBD2 matching over 7 bases. The CDR3 runs to 14 residues. Looked up from germline, CDR1 is SGHRS and CDR2 is YFSETQ. Germline trimming cut 0 bases from V and 5 bases from J; bases unmatched to any gene: 3.